This TCR beta chain emerged from a study of T cell repertoires in cytomegalovirus infection. Study information: Indicated by public TCR beta signatures were CMV infection and matching HLA type. Study-level points and caveats: HLA-C-restricted CMV-specific TCR beta clonotypes were dominant in the ex vivo response. Summed frequency of public TCR beta families distinguished CMV carriers with the relevant HLA.

This clonotype was counted ten times or more. Its antigen is as yet unknown. A single record per CDR3 protein comes from TCRdb applying MiXCR to the reads. This repertoire shows 130,000 or so distinct CDR3 sequences, 5.5% to 7% found once; its top ten account for about a sixth. The CDR3 contains 17 residues. The ends were cut back, 1 base at V and 2 bases at J, with 18 bases in the middle. CDR1 is SGHDN, CDR2 FVKESK, per germline. The sequence came from a human donor in good health (CMV status not recorded). Some clones in this sample may be carry-over from other donors' samples. The sequenced material came from PBMCs. The rearrangement uses TRBV14 and TRBJ2-7; a possible D gene is TRBD1 (6 bases). CDR3: CASSQAGQGTPAYEQYF. CDR3 nucleotides: TGTGCCAGCAGCCAAGCGGGCCAGGGGACCCCTGCCTACGAGCAGTACTTC.